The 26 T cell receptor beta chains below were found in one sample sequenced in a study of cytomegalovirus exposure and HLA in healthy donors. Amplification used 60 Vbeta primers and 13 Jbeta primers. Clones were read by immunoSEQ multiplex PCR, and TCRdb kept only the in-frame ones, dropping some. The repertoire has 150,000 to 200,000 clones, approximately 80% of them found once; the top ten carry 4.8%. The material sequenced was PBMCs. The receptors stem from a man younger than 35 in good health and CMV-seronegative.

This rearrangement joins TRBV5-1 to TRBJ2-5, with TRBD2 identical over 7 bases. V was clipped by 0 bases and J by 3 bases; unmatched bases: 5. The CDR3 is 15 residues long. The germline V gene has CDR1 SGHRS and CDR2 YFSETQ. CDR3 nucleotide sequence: TGCGCCAGCAGCTTGGATCGGGCGGGAGAAGAGACCCAGTACTTC. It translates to CASSLDRAGEETQYF.

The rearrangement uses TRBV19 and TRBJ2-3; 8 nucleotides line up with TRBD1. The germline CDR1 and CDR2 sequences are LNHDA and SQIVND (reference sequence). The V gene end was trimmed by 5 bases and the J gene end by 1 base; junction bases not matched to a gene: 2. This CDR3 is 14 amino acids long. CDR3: CASSQGAGTDTQYF. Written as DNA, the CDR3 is TGTGCCAGTAGTCAGGGGGCCGGCACAGATACGCAGTATTTT.

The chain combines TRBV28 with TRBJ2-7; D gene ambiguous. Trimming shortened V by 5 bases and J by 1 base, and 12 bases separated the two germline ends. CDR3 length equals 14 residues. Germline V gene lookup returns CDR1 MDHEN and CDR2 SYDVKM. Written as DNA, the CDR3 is TGTGCCAGCAGTGCGAGCCGACAATCCTACGAGCAGTACTTC. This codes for CASSASRQSYEQYF.

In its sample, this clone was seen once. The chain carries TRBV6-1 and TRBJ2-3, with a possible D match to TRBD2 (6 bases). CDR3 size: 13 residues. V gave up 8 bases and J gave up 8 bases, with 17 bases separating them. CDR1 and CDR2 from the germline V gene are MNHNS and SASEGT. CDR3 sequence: CASRDISGSTQYF. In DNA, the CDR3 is TGTGCCAGCCGAGACATTAGCGGATCTACGCAGTATTTT.

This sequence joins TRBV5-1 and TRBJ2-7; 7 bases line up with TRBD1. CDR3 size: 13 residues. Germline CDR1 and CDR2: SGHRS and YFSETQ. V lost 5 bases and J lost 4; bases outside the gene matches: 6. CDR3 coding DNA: TGCGCCAGCAGTCAAGCAGGGGGATACGAGCAGTACTTC. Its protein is CASSQAGGYEQYF.

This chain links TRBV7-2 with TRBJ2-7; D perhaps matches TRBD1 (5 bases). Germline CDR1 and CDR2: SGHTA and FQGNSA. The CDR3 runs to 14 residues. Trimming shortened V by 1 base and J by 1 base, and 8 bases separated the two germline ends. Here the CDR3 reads CASSLEQGSYEQYF. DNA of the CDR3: TGTGCCAGCAGCTTAGAGCAGGGATCCTACGAGCAGTACTTC.

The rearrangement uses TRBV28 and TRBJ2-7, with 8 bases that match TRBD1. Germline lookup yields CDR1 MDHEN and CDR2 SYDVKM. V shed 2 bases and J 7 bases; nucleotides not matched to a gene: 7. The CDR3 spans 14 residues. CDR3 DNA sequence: TGTGCCAGCAGTTTAGGGGACAGGATGGGGGAGCAGTACTTC. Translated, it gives CASSLGDRMGEQYF.

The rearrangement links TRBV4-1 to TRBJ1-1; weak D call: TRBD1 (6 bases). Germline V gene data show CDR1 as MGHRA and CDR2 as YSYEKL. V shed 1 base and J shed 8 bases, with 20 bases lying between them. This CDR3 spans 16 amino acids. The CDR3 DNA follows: TGCGCCAGCAGCCAAGTTAACAGGGATAGGAGGCGCGAAGCTTTCTTT. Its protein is CASSQVNRDRRREAFF.

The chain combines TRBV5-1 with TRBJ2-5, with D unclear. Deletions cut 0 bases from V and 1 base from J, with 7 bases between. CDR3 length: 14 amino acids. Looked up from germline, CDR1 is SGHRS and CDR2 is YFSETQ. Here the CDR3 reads CASSLAVSQETQYF. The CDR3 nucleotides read TGCGCCAGCAGCTTGGCTGTATCCCAAGAGACCCAGTACTTC.

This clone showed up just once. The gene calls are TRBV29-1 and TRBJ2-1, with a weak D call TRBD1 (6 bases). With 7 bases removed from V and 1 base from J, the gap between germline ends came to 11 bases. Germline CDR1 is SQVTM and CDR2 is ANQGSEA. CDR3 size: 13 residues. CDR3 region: CSAKDRSYNEQFF. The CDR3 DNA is TGCAGCGCCAAGGACAGATCCTACAATGAGCAGTTCTTC.

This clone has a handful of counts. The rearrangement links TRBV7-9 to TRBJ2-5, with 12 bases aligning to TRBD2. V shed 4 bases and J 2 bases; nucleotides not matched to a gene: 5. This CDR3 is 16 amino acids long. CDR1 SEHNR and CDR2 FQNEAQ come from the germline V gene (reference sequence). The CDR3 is CASSSTSGRTQETQYF. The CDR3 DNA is TGTGCCAGCAGCTCCACTAGCGGGAGGACACAAGAGACCCAGTACTTC.

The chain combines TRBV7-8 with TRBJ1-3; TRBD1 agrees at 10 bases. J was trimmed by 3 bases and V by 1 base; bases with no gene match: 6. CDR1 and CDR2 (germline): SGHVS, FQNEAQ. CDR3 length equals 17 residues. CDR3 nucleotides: TGTGCCAGCAGCTTAGGGGACAGGGGTGTAGTTGGAAACACCATATATTTT. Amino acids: CASSLGDRGVVGNTIYF. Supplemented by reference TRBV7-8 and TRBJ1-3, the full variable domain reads GAGVSQSPRYKVAKRGQDVALRCDPISGHVSLFWYQQALGQGPEFLTYFQNEAQLDKSGLPSDRFFAERPEGSVSTLKIQRTQQEDSAVYLCASSLGDRGVVGNTIYFGEGSWLTVV.

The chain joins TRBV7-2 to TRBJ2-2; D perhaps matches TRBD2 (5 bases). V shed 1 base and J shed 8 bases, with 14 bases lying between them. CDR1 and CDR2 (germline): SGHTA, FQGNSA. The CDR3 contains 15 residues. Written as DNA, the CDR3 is TGTGCCAGCAGCTTAGTAACAGTCTCGGGAGGGGAGCTGTTTTTT. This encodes CASSLVTVSGGELFF.

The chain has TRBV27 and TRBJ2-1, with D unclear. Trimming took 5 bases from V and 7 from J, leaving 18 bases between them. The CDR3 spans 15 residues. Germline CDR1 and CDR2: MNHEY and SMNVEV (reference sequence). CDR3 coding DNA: TGTGCCAGCAGTAAAGGCCCGCTAGTATTGAATGAGCAGTTCTTC. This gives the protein CASSKGPLVLNEQFF.

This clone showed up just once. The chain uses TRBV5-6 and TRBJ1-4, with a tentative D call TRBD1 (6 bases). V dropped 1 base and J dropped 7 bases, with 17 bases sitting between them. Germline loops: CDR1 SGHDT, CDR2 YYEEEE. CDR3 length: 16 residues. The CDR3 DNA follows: TGTGCCAGCAGCTTGAGAGGGGGTCCGAGGCCTGAAAAACTGTTTTTT. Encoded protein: CASSLRGGPRPEKLFF. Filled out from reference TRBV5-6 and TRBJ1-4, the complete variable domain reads DAGVTQSPTHLIKTRGQQVTLRCSPKSGHDTVSWYQQALGQGPQFIFQYYEEEERQRGNFPDRFSGHQFPNYSSELNVNALLLGDSALYLCASSLRGGPRPEKLFFGSGTQLSVL.

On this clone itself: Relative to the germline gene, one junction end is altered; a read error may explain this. CDR3 sequence (DNA): TGCGGACAGGGCAACAATGAGCAGTTCTTC. Protein product: CGQGNNEQFF. The chain combines TRBV5-8 with TRBJ2-1, with 8 bases lining up with TRBD1. This CDR3 has 10 residues. CDR1 and CDR2 from the germline V gene are SGHTS and YDEGEE.

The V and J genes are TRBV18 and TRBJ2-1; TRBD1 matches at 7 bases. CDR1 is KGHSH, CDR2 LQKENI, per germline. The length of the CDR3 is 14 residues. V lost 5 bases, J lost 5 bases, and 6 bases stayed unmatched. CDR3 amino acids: CASSSTGIDNEQFF. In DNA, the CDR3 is TGTGCCAGCTCATCGACAGGGATCGACAATGAGCAGTTCTTC.

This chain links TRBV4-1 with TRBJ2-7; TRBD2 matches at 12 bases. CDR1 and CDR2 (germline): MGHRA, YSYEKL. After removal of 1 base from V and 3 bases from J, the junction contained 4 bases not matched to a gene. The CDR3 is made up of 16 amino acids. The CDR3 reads CASSQVLLAGGYEQYF. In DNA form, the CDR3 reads TGCGCCAGCAGCCAAGTGTTACTAGCGGGGGGCTACGAGCAGTACTTC.

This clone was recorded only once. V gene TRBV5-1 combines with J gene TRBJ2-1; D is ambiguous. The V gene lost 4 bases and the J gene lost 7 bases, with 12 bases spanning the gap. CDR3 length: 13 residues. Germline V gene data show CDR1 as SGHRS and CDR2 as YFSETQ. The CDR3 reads CASSKSLGNEQFF. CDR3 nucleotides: TGCGCCAGCAGCAAGTCACTCGGGAATGAGCAGTTCTTC.

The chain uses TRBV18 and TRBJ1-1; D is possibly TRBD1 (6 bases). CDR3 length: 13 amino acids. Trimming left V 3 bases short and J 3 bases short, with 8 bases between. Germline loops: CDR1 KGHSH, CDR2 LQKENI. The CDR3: CASSPGQHTEAFF. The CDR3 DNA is TGTGCCAGCTCACCTGGACAGCACACTGAAGCTTTCTTT.

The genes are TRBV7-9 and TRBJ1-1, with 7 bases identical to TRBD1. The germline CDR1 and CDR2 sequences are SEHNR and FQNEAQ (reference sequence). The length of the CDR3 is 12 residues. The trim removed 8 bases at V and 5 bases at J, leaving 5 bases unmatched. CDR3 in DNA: TGTGCCAGCCCCGAACAGGGGACTGAAGCTTTCTTT. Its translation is CASPEQGTEAFF.

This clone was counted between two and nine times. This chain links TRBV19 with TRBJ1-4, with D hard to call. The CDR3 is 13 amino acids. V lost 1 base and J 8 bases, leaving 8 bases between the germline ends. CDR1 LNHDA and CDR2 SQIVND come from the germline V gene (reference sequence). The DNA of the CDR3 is TGTGCCAGTAGTATAGGATTTCGGGAAAAACTGTTTTTT. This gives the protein CASSIGFREKLFF.

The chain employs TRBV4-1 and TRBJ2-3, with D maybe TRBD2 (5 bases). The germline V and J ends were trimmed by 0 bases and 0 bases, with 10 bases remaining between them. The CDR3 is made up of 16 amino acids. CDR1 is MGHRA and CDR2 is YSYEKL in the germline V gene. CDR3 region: CASSQERGLSTDTQYF. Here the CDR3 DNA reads TGCGCCAGCAGCCAAGAACGGGGTCTAAGCACAGATACGCAGTATTTT.

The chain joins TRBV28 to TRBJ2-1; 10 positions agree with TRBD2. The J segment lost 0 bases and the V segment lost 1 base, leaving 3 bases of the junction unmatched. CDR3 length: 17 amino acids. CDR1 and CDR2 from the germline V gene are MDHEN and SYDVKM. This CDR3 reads CASSLSSGRGSYNEQFF. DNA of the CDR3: TGTGCCAGCAGTTTATCCAGCGGGAGGGGCTCCTACAATGAGCAGTTCTTC.

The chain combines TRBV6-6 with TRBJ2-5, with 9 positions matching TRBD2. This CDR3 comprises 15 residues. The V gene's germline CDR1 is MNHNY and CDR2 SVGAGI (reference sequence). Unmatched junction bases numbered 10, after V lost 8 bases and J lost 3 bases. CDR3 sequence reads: CASRPQRGAEETQYF. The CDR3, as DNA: TGTGCCAGCCGCCCCCAGCGGGGGGCAGAAGAGACCCAGTACTTC.

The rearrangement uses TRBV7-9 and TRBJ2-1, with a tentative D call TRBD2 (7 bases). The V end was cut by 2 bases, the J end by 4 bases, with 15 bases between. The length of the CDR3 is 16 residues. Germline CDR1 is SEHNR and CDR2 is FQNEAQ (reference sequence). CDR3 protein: CASSLNTGTIYNEQFF. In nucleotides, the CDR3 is TGTGCCAGCAGCTTAAACACAGGGACTATTTACAATGAGCAGTTCTTC.